This entry lists 29 T cell receptor beta chains sequenced from one sample in a study of blood T cells in healthy people across ages. Then a second PCR, running about 7 to 11 cycles, was carried out with a sample-barcoded 5' primer and a J-beta primer mix. TCRdb passed the 5' RACE reads through MiXCR, listing each CDR3 protein once. The top ten hold 3% to 4.5% of the sample, which has 750,000 to 850,000 distinct CDR3 sequences, just under 25% seen once. These sequences were also reported in another study, on T cells of mothers and their children.

Sequencing was done on a sample of blood. The origin of the receptors is a boy aged 5-17 years in good health.

This chain uses TRBV6-2 or TRBV6-3 with TRBJ2-7; a weak D match, TRBD2 (6 bases). This CDR3 has 16 residues. Germline CDR1 MNHEY, CDR2 SVGEGT. V lost 6 bases, J lost 2 bases, and 20 bases lay in between. CDR3 loop: CASSSQAGWGTYEQYF. The CDR3 DNA reads TGTGCCAGCAGCTCTCAAGCGGGTTGGGGCACCTACGAGCAGTACTTC.

This clonotype was seen only a few times. The V gene is TRBV28, the J gene TRBJ2-3, with D possibly being TRBD1 or TRBD2 (5 bases each). The CDR3 covers 14 residues. V lost 5 bases and J lost 3, with 12 bases in between. The germline gives CDR1 MDHEN, CDR2 SYDVKM. CDR3 bases: TGTGCCAGCAGTCCACTAGGGGCAACAGATACGCAGTATTTT. Its translation: CASSPLGATDTQYF. Based on the CDR3 plus reference TRBV28 and TRBJ2-3, the full variable domain is DVKVTQSSRYLVKRTGEKVFLECVQDMDHENMFWYRQDPGLGLRLIYFSYDVKMKEKGDIPEGYSVSREKKERFSLILESASTNQTSMYLCASSPLGATDTQYFGPGTRLTVL.

A few counts support this clonotype. The V call is TRBV28, the J call TRBJ2-5; TRBD2 aligns across 7 bases. This CDR3 has 12 amino acids. CDR1 and CDR2 from the germline V gene are MDHEN and SYDVKM. The trim removed 8 bases at V and 8 bases at J, leaving 8 bases unmatched. The CDR3 nucleotides read TGTGCCAGCCTAACCCGGGACTACACCCAGTACTTC. Its translation is CASLTRDYTQYF.

This clonotype has only a few counts. DNA of the CDR3: TGCAGTGCTAGAACGATGGACAGGACCGGCTATGGCTACACCTTC. It specifies CSARTMDRTGYGYTF. This chain links TRBV20-1 with TRBJ1-2; 7 positions match TRBD1. This CDR3 comprises 15 residues. Per germline, CDR1 DFQATT and CDR2 SNEGSKA (reference sequence). Unmatched junction bases numbered 10, after V lost 2 bases and J lost 4 bases.

The chain uses TRBV28 and TRBJ2-2; 8 nucleotides match TRBD1. V was pared by 4 bases and J by 7 bases, with 8 bases of the junction left unmatched. Germline loops: CDR1 MDHEN, CDR2 SYDVKM. There are 15 residues in the CDR3. The CDR3 is CASSSQGAGGGELFF. CDR3 bases: TGTGCCAGCAGTTCCCAGGGGGCGGGCGGCGGGGAGCTGTTTTTT.

This clonotype was counted once. Here the CDR3 DNA reads TGTGCCACCAAGGGACAGTTAAACACCGGGGAGCTGTTTTTT. Amino acids: CATKGQLNTGELFF. This chain uses TRBV24-1 with TRBJ2-2; 7 positions agree with TRBD1. The ends lost 8 bases at V and 2 bases at J; junction bases unmatched: 4. This CDR3 has 14 residues. In germline, CDR1 is KGHDR, CDR2 SFDVKD.

This chain joins TRBV7-9 and TRBJ2-3; possibly TRBD1 for D (6 bases). Trimming removed 5 bases from V and 1 base from J, with 13 bases in between. CDR3 size: 15 residues. CDR1 and CDR2 from the germline V gene are SEHNR and FQNEAQ (reference sequence). The CDR3, as DNA: TGTGCCAGCAGCACCGGACAGCACGGCACAGATACGCAGTATTTT. Residues: CASSTGQHGTDTQYF.

V is TRBV7-2 and J is TRBJ1-4; 7 bases agree with TRBD1. This CDR3 spans 16 amino acids. Losses at the gene ends were 6 bases for V and 0 bases for J; bases not matched to a gene: 7. CDR1 SGHTA and CDR2 FQGNSA come from the germline V gene. The CDR3 DNA reads as TGTGCCAGCAGGGGACAGCCGATACCAACTAATGAAAAACTGTTTTTT. Translating gives CASRGQPIPTNEKLFF.

This chain links TRBV7-2 with TRBJ2-5, with 8 nucleotides matching TRBD2. The CDR3 loop spans 16 amino acids. Germline loops: CDR1 SGHTA, CDR2 FQGNSA. The V and J ends lost 3 bases and 2 bases, in that order; junction bases with no gene match: 8. In DNA, the CDR3 is TGTGCCAGCAGCTTTTACGGGAGGGCCTTGCAAGAGACCCAGTACTTC. Translating gives CASSFYGRALQETQYF.

This clonotype was seen a few times. This chain joins TRBV5-1 and TRBJ1-1; D is perhaps TRBD1 (5 bases). The CDR3 runs to 14 residues. The ends were cut back, 0 bases at V and 2 bases at J, with 8 bases in the middle. Germline V lookup: CDR1 SGHRS, CDR2 YFSETQ. DNA for the CDR3: TGCGCCAGCAGCTTGGCCGGGACCAACACTGAAGCTTTCTTT. Translating it yields CASSLAGTNTEAFF.

V usage is TRBV25-1 and J usage is TRBJ2-5; no firm D call. V was shortened by 6 bases and J by 2 bases, with 10 bases between the two germline ends. The V gene's germline CDR1 is MGHDK and CDR2 SYGVNS. There are 13 residues in the CDR3. CDR3 residues: CASRDWVQETQYF. DNA for the CDR3: TGTGCCAGCAGAGACTGGGTACAAGAGACCCAGTACTTC.

The chain couples TRBV19 to TRBJ2-7, with 9 bases matching TRBD1. J gave up 3 bases and V 3 bases, and 6 bases lay outside the gene matches. Germline loops: CDR1 LNHDA, CDR2 SQIVND (reference sequence). The CDR3 runs 15 residues. For the CDR3, the DNA is TGTGCCAGTAGTATGGGACAGGGAAGGGGCTACGAGCAGTACTTC. Protein sequence: CASSMGQGRGYEQYF.

The gene calls are TRBV5-6 and TRBJ2-3; D remains ambiguous. This CDR3 region has 15 residues. V shed 4 bases and J shed 0 bases, with 12 bases lying between them. Germline CDR1 SGHDT, CDR2 YYEEEE. CDR3 DNA: TGTGCCAGCAGCCCTCGACTCATTAGCACAGATACGCAGTATTTT. Amino acid sequence: CASSPRLISTDTQYF.

This clonotype was seen a few times. The V gene is TRBV7-3, the J gene TRBJ2-1, with 9 nucleotides matching TRBD1. Looked up from germline, CDR1 is SGHTA and CDR2 is FQGTGA. The CDR3 contains 15 residues. The junction had 4 bases not matched to a gene; V was cut back by 4 bases and J by 3 bases. CDR3 nucleotides: TGTGCCAGCAGCTCAAGGGGACAGGGCTACAATGAGCAGTTCTTC. It encodes CASSSRGQGYNEQFF.

This clonotype was detected only a few times. The J gene is TRBJ1-4, the V gene TRBV12-3 or TRBV12-4, with 7 bases lining up with TRBD1. This CDR3 has 15 amino acids. The V segment lost 5 bases and the J segment 5 bases; nucleotides outside the gene matches: 8. CDR3 in amino acids: CASSPTRGINEKLFF. CDR3 bases: TGTGCCAGCAGTCCCACCAGGGGGATAAATGAAAAACTGTTTTTT.

This clonotype came up a few times. At one end the junction does not follow the germline gene, possibly because of a read error. The V and J genes are TRBV20-1 and TRBJ1-1; no reliable D call. The V gene's germline CDR1 is DFQATT and CDR2 SNEGSKA (reference sequence). CDR3 length: 10 amino acids. The CDR3 sequence is CCARDVVAFF. For the CDR3, the DNA is TGCTGTGCTAGAGATGTAGTAGCTTTCTTT.

The chain joins TRBV4-3 to TRBJ2-5; the match to TRBD2 covers 8 bases. The J call is doubtful: the DNA matches TRBJ2-1 better. CDR1 is LGHNA and CDR2 is YSLEER in the germline V gene. The CDR3 is 17 residues long. DNA of the CDR3: TGCGCCAGCAGCCAGGGACTAGTGGGGCGGGTTTATAATGAGCAGTTCTTC. Amino acids: CASSQGLVGRVYNEQFF.

The gene calls are TRBV20-1 and TRBJ1-2; D gene uncertain. Germline CDR1 reads DFQATT; CDR2 reads SNEGSKA (reference sequence). The CDR3 is made up of 14 amino acids. Trimming took 3 bases from V and 0 from J, leaving 11 bases between them. The CDR3 nucleotides are TGCAGTGCTAGGGATACTACAGCTAACTATGGCTACACCTTC. Translation: CSARDTTANYGYTF.

The rearrangement joins TRBV7-2 to TRBJ2-5; D is possibly TRBD2 (6 bases). Judging by the DNA end, TRBJ2-1 fits better; the J call may be wrong. The CDR3 is made up of 12 amino acids. Germline loops: CDR1 SGHTA, CDR2 FQGNSA. This CDR3 is CASSPRRGSQFF. Here the CDR3 DNA reads TGTGCCAGCAGCCCCCGGAGGGGAAGTCAGTTCTTC.

This clonotype was detected only once. This rearrangement joins TRBV9 to TRBJ2-5, with 13 bases identical to TRBD2. CDR3 length equals 16 residues. J was trimmed by 5 bases and V by 3 bases; bases with no gene match: 7. Germline CDR1 SGDLS, CDR2 YYNGEE. The CDR3: CASSAGTSGVMETQYF. For the CDR3, the DNA is TGTGCCAGCAGCGCGGGGACTAGCGGGGTCATGGAGACCCAGTACTTC.

The V gene is TRBV12-3 or TRBV12-4, the J gene TRBJ1-5; perhaps TRBD1 as D (5 bases). The V and J ends lost 7 bases and 5 bases respectively, with 15 bases between them. The CDR3 has 14 amino acids. CDR3 DNA sequence: TGTGCCAGCAACCTAGGCCGCAGGGATCAGCCCCAGCATTTT. Protein sequence: CASNLGRRDQPQHF.

This clonotype came up a few times. The chain carries TRBV4-1 and TRBJ1-4, with TRBD1 matching 8 bases. Germline lookup yields CDR1 MGHRA and CDR2 YSYEKL. The V and J ends lost 4 bases and 8 bases, in that order; junction bases with no gene match: 6. This CDR3 has 14 residues. CDR3 protein: CASSRGQGEEKLFF. The CDR3 DNA reads TGCGCCAGCAGCCGAGGACAGGGCGAGGAAAAACTGTTTTTT.

The chain carries TRBV27 and TRBJ2-1; no definite D call. V lost 5 bases, J lost 8 bases, and 10 bases lay in between. The V gene's germline CDR1 is MNHEY and CDR2 SMNVEV (reference sequence). The CDR3 spans 12 residues. In nucleotides, the CDR3 is TGTGCCAGCAGTGGTACATTAGATGAGCAGTTCTTC. The encoded protein is CASSGTLDEQFF.

Ten or more counts support this clonotype. The chain couples TRBV27 to TRBJ2-7; 9 nucleotides match TRBD1. The CDR3 runs to 14 residues. CDR1 is MNHEY and CDR2 is SMNVEV in the germline V gene (reference sequence). With 6 bases clipped from V and 2 bases from J, the junction kept 5 bases outside the gene matches. In DNA, the CDR3 is TGTGCCAGCAGCAGACAGGGGGAACCCTACGAGCAGTACTTC. Its translation is CASSRQGEPYEQYF.

This sequence joins TRBV7-2 and TRBJ1-2; 8 positions match TRBD1. V trimming: 5 bases; J trimming: 5 bases; junction bases outside the gene matches: 4. Germline lookup yields CDR1 SGHTA and CDR2 FQGNSA. This CDR3 contains 13 residues. CDR3 protein: CASSRQGRYGYTF. In nucleotides, the CDR3 is TGTGCCAGCAGCCGACAGGGGAGGTATGGCTACACCTTC.

This clonotype was seen a handful of times. The chain carries TRBV3-1 and TRBJ2-3; weak D call: TRBD2 (6 bases). The CDR3 runs to 16 residues. CDR1 and CDR2 (germline): LGHDT, YNNKEL (reference sequence). Trimming pared 4 bases from V and 3 bases from J, leaving 17 bases between. As DNA, the CDR3 is TGTGCCAGCAGCCCCGTACCGGGACTTGGGACAGATACGCAGTATTTT. Translated, it gives CASSPVPGLGTDTQYF.

The CDR3 loop is CASNNGGMGLETQYF. DNA of the CDR3: TGTGCCAGCAATAACGGCGGAATGGGGTTGGAGACCCAGTACTTC. The chain uses TRBV6-2 or TRBV6-3 and TRBJ2-5, with unresolved D. Germline CDR1 and CDR2: MNHEY and SVGEGT. V lost 7 bases to trimming and J lost 5 bases, with 20 bases between them. CDR3 length: 15 residues.

This clonotype came up a few times. The rearrangement links TRBV7-2 to TRBJ2-3; 9 positions match TRBD1. V lost 3 bases to trimming and J lost 6 bases; unmatched junction nucleotides: 7. Germline CDR1 SGHTA, CDR2 FQGNSA. The CDR3 contains 15 residues. CDR3: CASSFITGGGDTQYF. CDR3 nucleotide sequence: TGTGCCAGCAGCTTCATAACAGGGGGCGGGGATACGCAGTATTTT.

The V gene is TRBV7-9, the J gene TRBJ1-4; D remains ambiguous. This CDR3 spans 12 amino acids. The V gene lost 4 bases and the J gene lost 11 bases, with 11 bases spanning the gap. The germline CDR1 and CDR2 sequences are SEHNR and FQNEAQ (reference sequence). CDR3 in DNA: TGTGCCAGCAGCTCAAACCTGAGGAAACTGTTTTTT. This encodes CASSSNLRKLFF.